Below are 19 T cell receptor beta chains sequenced from a single sample in a study of T cells in localized non-small cell lung cancer. TCRdb's table, derived via immunoSEQ multiplex PCR, lists solely in-frame clones and lacks some. The table shows tens of thousands of clones, with approximately 88% occurring only once. The source was peripheral blood mononuclear cells, collected before any cancer treatment. The source of these receptors is a woman aged 35 to 69 with stage III lung adenocarcinoma.

The chain employs TRBV19 and TRBJ1-2; D not resolved. V lost 4 bases, J lost 4 bases, and 10 bases lay in between. Germline assignment: CDR1 LNHDA and CDR2 SQIVND (reference sequence). The CDR3 totals 13 residues. The CDR3 here is CASSKAAGYGYTF. The CDR3 coding sequence is TGTGCCAGTAGTAAAGCAGCAGGCTATGGCTACACCTTC.

The rearrangement links TRBV6-1 to TRBJ2-1, with D possibly TRBD1 on 6 matching bases. Per germline, CDR1 MNHNS and CDR2 SASEGT. The germline V and J ends were trimmed by 4 bases and 0 bases, with 10 bases remaining between them. This CDR3 has 15 amino acids. CDR3 loop: CASSGDMGSYNEQFF. Here the CDR3 DNA reads TGTGCCAGCAGTGGGGACATGGGCTCCTACAATGAGCAGTTCTTC.

The V call is TRBV28, the J call TRBJ1-2; no definite D call. This CDR3 contains 13 residues. CDR1 and CDR2 (germline): MDHEN, SYDVKM. The CDR3 reads CGSHTQHGVGYTF. The CDR3 DNA is TGTGGGTCTCACACCCAACATGGAGTTGGCTACACCTTC.

The gene calls are TRBV6-1 and TRBJ2-3; D not certain. The CDR3 is made up of 14 amino acids. The germline gives CDR1 MNHNS, CDR2 SASEGT. The V end lost 7 bases, the J end lost 1 base, and 12 bases lay between the germline ends. CDR3 sequence reads: CASIVVGGTDTQYF. The CDR3, as DNA: TGTGCCAGCATAGTGGTCGGTGGCACAGATACGCAGTATTTT.

This chain joins TRBV14 and TRBJ2-1; TRBD2 matches at 11 bases. The V gene end was trimmed by 4 bases and the J gene end by 4 bases; junction bases not matched to a gene: 3. CDR1 and CDR2 from the germline V gene are SGHDN and FVKESK. The CDR3 runs 15 residues. Here the CDR3 reads CASSLLAGGYNEQFF. CDR3 coding DNA: TGTGCCAGCAGCCTCCTAGCGGGGGGTTACAATGAGCAGTTCTTC.

The V gene is TRBV4-1, the J gene TRBJ2-2, with 8 bases aligning to TRBD2. CDR3 length: 16 amino acids. The J segment lost 0 bases and the V segment lost 4 bases, leaving 4 bases of the junction unmatched. Germline V gene sequence: CDR1 MGHRA, CDR2 YSYEKL. CDR3 loop: CASSLSGGANTGELFF. The CDR3 DNA sequence: TGCGCCAGCAGCCTCAGCGGGGGCGCGAACACCGGGGAGCTGTTTTTT.

The chain couples TRBV5-8 to TRBJ1-5; the D gene is possibly TRBD1 (5 bases). Germline assignment: CDR1 SGHTS and CDR2 YDEGEE. The CDR3 extends over 15 amino acids. V was shortened by 6 bases and J by 7 bases, with 20 bases between the two germline ends. The CDR3 reads CASTDGLGQGQPQHF. As DNA, the CDR3 is TGTGCCAGCACCGACGGATTGGGGCAAGGACAGCCCCAGCATTTT.

The J gene is TRBJ2-5, the V gene TRBV5-4, with TRBD1 matching over 7 bases. The V segment lost 3 bases and the J segment 2 bases; nucleotides outside the gene matches: 7. The CDR3 consists of 15 residues. The V gene's germline CDR1 is SGHNT and CDR2 YYREEE (reference sequence). The CDR3 DNA follows: TGTGCCAGCAGCTCGTACAGGGGCCATCAAGAGACCCAGTACTTC. This gives the protein CASSSYRGHQETQYF. The full variable domain, in which reference TRBV5-4 and TRBJ2-5 provide the parts outside the CDR3, is ETGVTQSPTHLIKTRGQQVTLRCSSQSGHNTVSWYQQALGQGPQFIFQYYREEENGRGNFPPRFSGLQFPNYSSELNVNALELDDSALYLCASSSYRGHQETQYFGPGTRLLVL.

The genes are TRBV30 and TRBJ2-5, with 7 bases fitting TRBD2. This CDR3 has 15 residues. V shed 0 bases, J shed 1 base, and the junction held 5 bases outside the gene matches. Germline CDR1 is GTSNPN and CDR2 is SVGIG (reference sequence). The DNA of the CDR3 is TGTGCCTGGAGTGTGGGCGGGGGTTCCCAAGAGACCCAGTACTTC. Translating gives CAWSVGGGSQETQYF.

The gene calls are TRBV7-6 and TRBJ2-7, with 9 nucleotides matching TRBD1. J lost 2 bases, V lost 3 bases, and 8 bases had no gene match. CDR3 length: 16 residues. The germline CDR1 and CDR2 sequences are SGHVS and FNYEAQ. This chain's CDR3 is CASSLGDRGWPYEQYF. The CDR3 DNA reads TGTGCCAGCAGCTTGGGAGACAGGGGGTGGCCCTACGAGCAGTACTTC.

The V gene is TRBV2, the J gene TRBJ2-3, with D possibly called TRBD1 or TRBD2 (5 bases each). Germline-derived CDR1 and CDR2 are SNHLY and FYNNEI. The CDR3 totals 14 residues. Trimming stripped 4 bases from V and 0 bases from J, with 8 bases between. The CDR3 loop is CASSGGASTDTQYF. The DNA for the CDR3 is TGTGCCAGCAGTGGAGGGGCTAGCACAGATACGCAGTATTTT.

The chain has TRBV5-2 and TRBJ1-1; the DNA was not used to check the table's D call, TRBD1. TRBV5-2 counts as a pseudogene. The CDR3 is 15 amino acids. The DNA for the CDR3 is TGTGCCAGCAGCTTAGCAGGACAGGGGGATACTGAAGCTTTCTTT. It yields the protein CASSLAGQGDTEAFF.

This clone was seen only a few times. The CDR3 here is CASSMGGLSPETQYF. CDR3 nucleotide sequence: TGTGCCAGCAGCATGGGCGGACTATCTCCAGAGACCCAGTACTTC. The genes are TRBV7-9 and TRBJ2-5; D may be TRBD2 (6 bases). The V and J ends lost 5 bases and 4 bases respectively, with 17 bases between them. Per the germline V gene, CDR1 is SEHNR and CDR2 is FQNEAQ (reference sequence). The CDR3 sequence is 15 residues long.

This chain links TRBV18 with TRBJ2-5, with TRBD2 matching over 8 bases. In germline, CDR1 is KGHSH, CDR2 LQKENI. The CDR3 runs 15 residues. V lost 3 bases to trimming and J lost 5 bases; unmatched junction nucleotides: 8. CDR3 residues: CASSPSRGGSETQYF. In DNA form, the CDR3 reads TGTGCCAGCTCACCTTCTCGGGGGGGGTCGGAGACCCAGTACTTC. The entire variable domain, with the rest obtained from reference TRBV18 and TRBJ2-5, is as follows: NAGVMQNPRHLVRRRGQEARLRCSPMKGHSHVYWYRQLPEEGLKFMVYLQKENIIDESGMPKERFSAEFPKEGPSILRIQQVVRGDSAAYFCASSPSRGGSETQYFGPGTRLLVL.

This clone has just one count. The CDR3 spells CASSTLVWGAGNTIYF. As DNA, the CDR3 is TGTGCCAGTAGTACGCTCGTTTGGGGCGCTGGAAACACCATATATTTT. The chain couples TRBV19 to TRBJ1-3; weak D call: TRBD1 (5 bases). V was trimmed by 4 bases and J by 2 bases, leaving 15 bases between them. The CDR3 spans 16 residues. Germline CDR1 and CDR2: LNHDA and SQIVND (reference sequence).

The chain employs TRBV11-2 and TRBJ1-5; perhaps TRBD1 as D (6 bases). Germline V gives CDR1 SGHAT, CDR2 FQNNGV. There are 17 residues in the CDR3. Trimming pared 0 bases from V and 2 bases from J, leaving 14 bases between. CDR3 coding DNA: TGTGCCAGCAGCTTAGATGGAGGGACATTCGGCAATCAGCCCCAGCATTTT. Amino acids: CASSLDGGTFGNQPQHF.

The CDR3 loop is CASSTTGGRTEAFF. CDR3 sequence (DNA): TGTGCCAGTAGCACCACAGGGGGCAGGACTGAAGCTTTCTTT. The rearrangement joins TRBV19 to TRBJ1-1, with TRBD1 matching over 9 bases. The CDR3 sequence is 14 residues long. The germline gives CDR1 LNHDA, CDR2 SQIVND (reference sequence). Losses at the gene ends were 6 bases for V and 5 bases for J; bases not matched to a gene: 7.

The genes are TRBV21-1 and TRBJ2-5; TRBD2 is the table's D call, not checked against the DNA. TRBV21-1 is reported as a pseudogene. This CDR3 spans 17 amino acids. CDR3 loop: CASTNGTSGRAMETQYF. The CDR3 DNA follows: TGTGCCAGCACCAATGGGACTAGCGGGAGGGCCATGGAGACCCAGTACTTC.

CDR3 residues: CASSQREVVYYEQYF. The CDR3 DNA reads as TGCGCCAGCAGCCAGCGGGAGGTTGTGTACTACGAGCAGTACTTC. The genes are TRBV4-1 and TRBJ2-7; 8 positions match TRBD2. V shed 3 bases and J 3 bases; nucleotides not matched to a gene: 7. This CDR3 is 15 amino acids long. From germline, CDR1 is MGHRA and CDR2 YSYEKL.